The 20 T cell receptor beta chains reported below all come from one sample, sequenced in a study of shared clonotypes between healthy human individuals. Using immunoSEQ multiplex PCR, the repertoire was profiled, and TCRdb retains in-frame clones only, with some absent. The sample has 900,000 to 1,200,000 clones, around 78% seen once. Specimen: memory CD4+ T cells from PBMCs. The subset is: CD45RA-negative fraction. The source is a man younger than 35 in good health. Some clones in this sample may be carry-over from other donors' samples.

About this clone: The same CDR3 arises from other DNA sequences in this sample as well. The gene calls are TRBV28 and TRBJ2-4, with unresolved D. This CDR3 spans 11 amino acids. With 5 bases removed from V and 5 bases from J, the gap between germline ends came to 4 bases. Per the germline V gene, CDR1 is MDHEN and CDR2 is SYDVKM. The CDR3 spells CASSNENIQYF. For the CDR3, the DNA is TGTGCCAGCAGTAACGAAAACATTCAGTACTTC.

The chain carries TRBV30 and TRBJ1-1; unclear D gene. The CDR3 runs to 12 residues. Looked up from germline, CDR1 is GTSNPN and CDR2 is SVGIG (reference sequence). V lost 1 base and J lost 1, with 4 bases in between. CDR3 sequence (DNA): TGTGCCTGGAGTGCAGCGAACACTGAAGCTTTCTTT. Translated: CAWSAANTEAFF.

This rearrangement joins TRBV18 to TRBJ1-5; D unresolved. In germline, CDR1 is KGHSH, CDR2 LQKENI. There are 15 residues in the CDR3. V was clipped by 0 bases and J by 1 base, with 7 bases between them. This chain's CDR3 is CASSPPGSSNQPQHF. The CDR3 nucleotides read TGTGCCAGCTCACCACCGGGCAGCAGCAATCAGCCCCAGCATTTT.

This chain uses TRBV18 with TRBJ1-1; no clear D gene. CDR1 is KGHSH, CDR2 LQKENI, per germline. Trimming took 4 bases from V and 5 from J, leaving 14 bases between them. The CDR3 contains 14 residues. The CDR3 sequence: CASSRSGVGTEAFF. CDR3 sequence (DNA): TGTGCCAGCTCACGGAGCGGGGTGGGGACTGAAGCTTTCTTT.

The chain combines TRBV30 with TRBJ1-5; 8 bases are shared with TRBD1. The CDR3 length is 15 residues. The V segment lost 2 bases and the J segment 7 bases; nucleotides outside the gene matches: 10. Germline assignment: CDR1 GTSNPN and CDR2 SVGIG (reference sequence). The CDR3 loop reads CAWSRKSGGRQPQHF. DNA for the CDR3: TGTGCCTGGAGTAGGAAGTCAGGGGGCCGGCAGCCCCAGCATTTT. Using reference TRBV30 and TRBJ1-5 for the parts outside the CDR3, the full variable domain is SQTIHQWPATLVQPVGSPLSLECTVEGTSNPNLYWYRQAAGRGLQLLFYSVGIGQISSEVPQNLSASRPQDRQFILSSKKLLLSDSGFYLCAWSRKSGGRQPQHFGDGTRLSIL.

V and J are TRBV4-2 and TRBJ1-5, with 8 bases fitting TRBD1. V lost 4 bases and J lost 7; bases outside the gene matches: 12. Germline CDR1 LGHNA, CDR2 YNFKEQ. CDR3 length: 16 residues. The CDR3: CASSPTRWTGRQPQHF. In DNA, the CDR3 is TGTGCCAGCAGCCCGACCCGCTGGACAGGGAGACAGCCCCAGCATTTT.

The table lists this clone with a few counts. The CDR3 here is CASSFGRGMEGYTF. The CDR3 DNA reads TGCGCCAGCAGCTTCGGCAGGGGGATGGAGGGCTACACCTTC. The J gene is TRBJ1-2, the V gene TRBV5-1; 7 nucleotides line up with TRBD1. CDR3 size: 14 residues. Germline-derived CDR1 and CDR2 are SGHRS and YFSETQ. The V segment lost 2 bases and the J segment 8 bases; nucleotides outside the gene matches: 9.

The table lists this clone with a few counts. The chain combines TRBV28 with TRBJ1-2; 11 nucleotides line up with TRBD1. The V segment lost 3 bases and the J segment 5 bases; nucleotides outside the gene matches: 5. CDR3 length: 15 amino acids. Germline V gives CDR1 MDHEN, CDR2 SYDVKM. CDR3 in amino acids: CASSFGTGGSYGYTF. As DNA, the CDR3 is TGTGCCAGCAGTTTCGGGACAGGGGGATCGTATGGCTACACCTTC.

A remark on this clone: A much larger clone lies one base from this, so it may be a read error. DNA for the CDR3: TGCAGCGTTCCAACCACCTACCAAGAGACCCAGTACTTC. It codes for CSVPTTYQETQYF. The gene calls are TRBV29-1 and TRBJ2-5; no reliable D call. The CDR3 totals 13 residues. Trimming shortened V by 5 bases and J by 0 bases, and 10 bases separated the two germline ends. Germline CDR1 and CDR2: SQVTM and ANQGSEA.

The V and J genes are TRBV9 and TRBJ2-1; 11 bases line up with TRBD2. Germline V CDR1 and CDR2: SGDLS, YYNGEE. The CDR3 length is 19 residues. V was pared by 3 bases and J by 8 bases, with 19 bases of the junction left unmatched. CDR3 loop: CASSAQVAGGLLEGDEQFF. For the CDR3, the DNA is TGTGCCAGCAGCGCCCAGGTAGCGGGAGGGCTCCTTGAGGGGGATGAGCAGTTCTTC.

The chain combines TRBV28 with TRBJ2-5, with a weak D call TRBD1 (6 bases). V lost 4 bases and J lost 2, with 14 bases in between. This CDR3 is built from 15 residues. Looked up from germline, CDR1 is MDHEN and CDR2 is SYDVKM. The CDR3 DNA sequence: TGTGCCAGCAGTTGGGACACCAGCAGGCAAGAGACCCAGTACTTC. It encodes CASSWDTSRQETQYF.

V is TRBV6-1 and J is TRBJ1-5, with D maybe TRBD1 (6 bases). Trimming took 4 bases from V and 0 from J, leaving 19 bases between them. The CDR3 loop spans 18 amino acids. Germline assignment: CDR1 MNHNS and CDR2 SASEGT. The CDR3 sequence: CASSVRGGSYNSNQPQHF. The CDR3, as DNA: TGTGCCAGCAGTGTTAGGGGGGGGAGCTACAATAGCAATCAGCCCCAGCATTTT.

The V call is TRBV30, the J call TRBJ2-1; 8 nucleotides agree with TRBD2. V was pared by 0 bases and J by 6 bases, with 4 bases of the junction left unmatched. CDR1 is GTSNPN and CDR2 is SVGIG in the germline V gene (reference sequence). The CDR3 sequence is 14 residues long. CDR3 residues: CAWSVRAGGNEQFF. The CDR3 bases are TGTGCCTGGAGTGTACGGGCGGGAGGCAATGAGCAGTTCTTC.

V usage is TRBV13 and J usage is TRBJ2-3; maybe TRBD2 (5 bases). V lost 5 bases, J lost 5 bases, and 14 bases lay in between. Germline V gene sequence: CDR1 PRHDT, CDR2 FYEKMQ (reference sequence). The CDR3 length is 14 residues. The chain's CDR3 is CASSARGLGDTQYF. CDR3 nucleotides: TGTGCCAGCAGCGCGCGAGGACTTGGAGATACGCAGTATTTT. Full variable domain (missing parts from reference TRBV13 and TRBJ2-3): AAGVIQSPRHLIKEKRETATLKCYPIPRHDTVYWYQQGPGQDPQFLISFYEKMQSDKGSIPDRFSAQQFSDYHSELNMSSLELGDSALYFCASSARGLGDTQYFGPGTRLTVL.

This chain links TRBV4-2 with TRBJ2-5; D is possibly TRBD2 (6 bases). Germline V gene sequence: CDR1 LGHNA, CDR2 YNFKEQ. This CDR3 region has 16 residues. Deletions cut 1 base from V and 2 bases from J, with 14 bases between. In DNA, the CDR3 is TGTGCCAGCAGCCAAGGAATAAGGCTAGCGCAAGAGACCCAGTACTTC. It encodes CASSQGIRLAQETQYF.

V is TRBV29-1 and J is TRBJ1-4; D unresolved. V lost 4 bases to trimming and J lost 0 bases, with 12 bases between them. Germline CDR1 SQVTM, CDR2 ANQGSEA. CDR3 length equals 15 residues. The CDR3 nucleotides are TGCAGCGTTGCGGACGGACTTTCAACTAATGAAAAACTGTTTTTT. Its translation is CSVADGLSTNEKLFF.

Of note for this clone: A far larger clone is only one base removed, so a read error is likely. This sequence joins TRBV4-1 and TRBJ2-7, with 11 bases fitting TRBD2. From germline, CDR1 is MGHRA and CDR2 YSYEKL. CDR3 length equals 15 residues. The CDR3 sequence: CASSQGLAGGYERYF. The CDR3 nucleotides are TGCGCCAGCAGCCAAGGGCTAGCGGGAGGCTACGAGCGGTACTTC.

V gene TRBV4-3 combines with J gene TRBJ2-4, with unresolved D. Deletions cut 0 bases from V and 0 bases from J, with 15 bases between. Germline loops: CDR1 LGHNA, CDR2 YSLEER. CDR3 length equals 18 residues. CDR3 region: CASSQEFGVWLAKNIQYF. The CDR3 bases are TGCGCCAGCAGCCAAGAATTTGGGGTTTGGCTAGCCAAAAACATTCAGTACTTC.

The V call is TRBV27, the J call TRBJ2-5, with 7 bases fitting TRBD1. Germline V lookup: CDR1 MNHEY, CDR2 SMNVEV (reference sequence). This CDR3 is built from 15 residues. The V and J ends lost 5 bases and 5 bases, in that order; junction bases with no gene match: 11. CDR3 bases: TGTGCCAGCAGTCCGGAGACAGGGTTCAGGGAGACCCAGTACTTC. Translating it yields CASSPETGFRETQYF.

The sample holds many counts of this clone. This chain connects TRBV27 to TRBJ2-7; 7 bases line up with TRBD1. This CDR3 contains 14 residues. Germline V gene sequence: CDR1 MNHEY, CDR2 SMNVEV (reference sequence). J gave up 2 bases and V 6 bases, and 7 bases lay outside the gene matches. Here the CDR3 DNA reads TGTGCCAGCAGAATACCGGGACAGACCTACGAGCAGTACTTC. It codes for CASRIPGQTYEQYF.